This T cell receptor beta chain was identified in a study of identical twins. This clonotype was seen more than once but under ten times. MiXCR was run by TCRdb on the 5' RACE reads, yielding one entry per CDR3 protein. The sample includes 450,000 or so distinct CDR3 sequences, approximately 14% of them seen just once. The sample was also reused in another study, on yellow fever vaccine responses in identical twins.

This sequence was found in a woman aged 18-30 years in good health. Material for sequencing was CD4+ T cells sorted from blood.

CDR3 amino acids: CASSYSGAGVGTYEQYF. CDR3 DNA: TGTGCCAGCAGTTACTCCGGGGCGGGCGTCGGGACCTACGAGCAGTACTTC. The chain links TRBV6-5 to TRBJ2-7; either TRBD1 or TRBD2 may fit D (5 bases each). The V and J ends lost 0 bases and 2 bases respectively, with 17 bases between them. The CDR3 runs 17 residues. CDR1 is MNHEY, CDR2 SVGAGI, per germline.